The present TCR beta chain was sequenced within a study of T-cell reconstitution after alpha-beta-depleted transplantation in children. V lost 6 bases, J lost 2 bases, and 15 bases lay in between. CDR3 length equals 14 residues. The germline gives CDR1 SQVTM, CDR2 ANQGSEA. Unique molecular identifiers featured in how the TCRbeta library was prepared. Each CDR3 protein gets one entry after TCRdb re-called the PCR reads with MiXCR. The sample includes about 370,000 distinct CDR3 sequences, roughly 22% of them seen just once. This sequence joins TRBV29-1 and TRBJ2-3, with a weak D call TRBD2 (6 bases). Sequenced here: PBMCs from the stem cell graft donor, sampled from the stem cell graft. The TCR sequence derives from a human donor who donated a stem cell graft to a child with acute myeloid leukemia. CDR3 bases: TGCAGCGTGGAGTGGGGCGGGGCCACAGATACGCAGTATTTT. As protein: CSVEWGGATDTQYF.